These 5 T cell receptor beta chains were sequenced from one sample in a study of blood T cell repertoires in COVID-19. Profiling relied on immunoSEQ multiplex PCR, and the TCRdb table lists in-frame clones only, not all of them. The table shows approximately 300,000 clones, with approximately 87% occurring only once. The sequencing sample was made of PBMCs or T cells enriched from blood (not recorded which). Receptor source: a woman aged 25 to 39 who had recovered from COVID-19.

In DNA, the CDR3 is TGTGCCAGCAGTCCCCCCTCGGATACGCAGTATTTT. Residues: CASSPPSDTQYF. The rearrangement links TRBV27 to TRBJ2-3; D gene ambiguous. Deletions cut 5 bases from V and 6 bases from J, with 9 bases between. The germline CDR1 and CDR2 sequences are MNHEY and SMNVEV (reference sequence). The CDR3 extends over 12 amino acids.

The chain has TRBV6-5 and TRBJ2-5; maybe TRBD1 (6 bases). The CDR3 length is 13 residues. Germline CDR1 is MNHEY and CDR2 is SVGAGI. V was trimmed by 4 bases and J by 1 base, leaving 7 bases between them. The CDR3: CASSWTVQETQYF. CDR3 nucleotides: TGTGCCAGCAGTTGGACAGTCCAAGAGACCCAGTACTTC.

The chain is built from TRBV27 and TRBJ2-5, with TRBD2 matching 8 bases. CDR3 size: 15 residues. The V segment lost 3 bases and the J segment 2 bases; nucleotides outside the gene matches: 5. CDR1 is MNHEY and CDR2 is SMNVEV in the germline V gene (reference sequence). This CDR3 is CASSFLAGMQETQYF. In nucleotides, the CDR3 is TGTGCCAGCAGTTTCCTAGCGGGTATGCAAGAGACCCAGTACTTC.

This clone came up a few times. The rearrangement joins TRBV18 to TRBJ2-3, with TRBD1 as a possible D gene (6 bases). Trimming shortened V by 3 bases and J by 7 bases, and 17 bases separated the two germline ends. CDR1 KGHSH and CDR2 LQKENI come from the germline V gene. The CDR3 covers 15 residues. The CDR3 region is CASSPDRMVGNTQYF. The CDR3 coding sequence is TGTGCCAGCTCACCCGACAGGATGGTTGGGAATACGCAGTATTTT. Looking up the rest from reference TRBV18 and TRBJ2-3 gives the full variable domain: NAGVMQNPRHLVRRRGQEARLRCSPMKGHSHVYWYRQLPEEGLKFMVYLQKENIIDESGMPKERFSAEFPKEGPSILRIQQVVRGDSAAYFCASSPDRMVGNTQYFGPGTRLTVL.

This clone occurred a few times. The rearrangement joins TRBV7-3 to TRBJ1-3, with TRBD1 matching over 9 bases. Unmatched junction bases numbered 12, after V lost 8 bases and J lost 7 bases. The CDR3 is made up of 15 amino acids. Looked up from germline, CDR1 is SGHTA and CDR2 is FQGTGA. CDR3 nucleotide sequence: TGTGCCAGCGCCGTAACGGGACAGGGTGCGAACACCATATATTTT. Translation gives CASAVTGQGANTIYF.